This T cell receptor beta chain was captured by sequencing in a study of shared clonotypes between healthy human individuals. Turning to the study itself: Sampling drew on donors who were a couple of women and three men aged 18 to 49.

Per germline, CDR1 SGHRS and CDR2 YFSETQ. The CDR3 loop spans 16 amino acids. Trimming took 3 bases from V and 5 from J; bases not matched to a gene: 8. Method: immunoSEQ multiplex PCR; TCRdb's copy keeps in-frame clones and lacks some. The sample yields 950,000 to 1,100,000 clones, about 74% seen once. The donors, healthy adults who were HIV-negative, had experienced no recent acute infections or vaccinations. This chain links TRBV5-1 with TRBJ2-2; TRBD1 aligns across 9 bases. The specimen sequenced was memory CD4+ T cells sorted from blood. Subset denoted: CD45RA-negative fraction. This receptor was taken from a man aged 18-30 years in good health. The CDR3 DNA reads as TGCGCCAGCAGCTGGGGGACAGGGAGAGTAACCGGGGAGCTGTTTTTT. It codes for CASSWGTGRVTGELFF.